These 24 T cell receptor beta chains originate from one sample sequenced in a study of spatial heterogeneity in lung cancer. TCRdb analysed the 5' RACE reads with MiXCR anew, one entry per CDR3 protein. The data show 35,000 to 55,000 distinct CDR3 sequences, roughly 13% seen once. The sample's time point: sample taken at primary tumor resection. Material for sequencing was whole RNA from tumor, nontumor lung or frozen PBMC, left unsorted. The specimen comprised PBMCs, sampled at surgery. The receptors derive from a male donor with early-stage non-small cell lung cancer.

Points on this clonotype: This may stem from a read error, because a much larger clone lies one nucleotide away. V usage is TRBV4-1 and J usage is TRBJ1-2; 11 positions match TRBD1. The CDR3 consists of 14 residues. J was trimmed by 8 bases and V by 5 bases; bases with no gene match: 7. Germline CDR1 reads MGHRA; CDR2 reads YSYEKL. Here the CDR3 reads CASSWTGGADGYTF. The CDR3 nucleotides are TGCGCCAGCAGCTGGACAGGGGGCGCCGACGGCTACACCTTC.

The rearrangement joins TRBV20-1 to TRBJ1-3, with TRBD1 matching 7 bases. The V segment lost 5 bases and the J segment 0 bases; nucleotides outside the gene matches: 7. The CDR3 runs to 15 residues. CDR1 is DFQATT, CDR2 SNEGSKA, per germline (reference sequence). Here the CDR3 reads CSAPTGPLSGNTIYF. The DNA for the CDR3 is TGCAGTGCTCCGACAGGGCCCCTCTCTGGAAACACCATATATTTT.

This clonotype was detected many times. This chain uses TRBV6-6 with TRBJ2-2; no definite D call. The CDR3 length is 14 residues. V was clipped by 5 bases and J by 4 bases, with 11 bases between them. The germline gives CDR1 MNHNY, CDR2 SVGAGI (reference sequence). CDR3 nucleotide sequence: TGTGCCAGCAGTCCGTTGAGGTTCACCGGGGAGCTGTTTTTT. Translated: CASSPLRFTGELFF.

This clonotype was counted only a few times. The rearrangement links TRBV10-3 to TRBJ2-3; 10 bases map to TRBD1. The CDR3 consists of 16 residues. Trimming at V came to 4 bases and at J to 4 bases, leaving 8 bases not matched to a gene. Germline V gene sequence: CDR1 ENHRY, CDR2 SYGVKD. Here the CDR3 DNA reads TGTGCCATCAGTGTAACCGGACAGGGGGTGGCAGATACGCAGTATTTT. Amino acid sequence: CAISVTGQGVADTQYF.

The sample holds a few counts of this clonotype. The rearrangement links TRBV9 to TRBJ2-7; 7 bases are a match to TRBD1. Germline lookup yields CDR1 SGDLS and CDR2 YYNGEE. The CDR3 is 15 residues long. Trimming removed 0 bases from V and 3 bases from J; junction bases left unmatched: 6. For the CDR3, the DNA is TGTGCCAGCAGCGTAGGGGACAGAATCGTCTACGAGCAGTACTTC. This encodes CASSVGDRIVYEQYF.

On this clonotype itself: A clone one base away is much larger, so this may be a read error. CDR3 residues: CASSLLNTGELFF. The CDR3 DNA reads as TGTGCCAGCAGCTTACTGAACACCGGGGAGCTGTTTTTT. J is TRBJ2-2 and V is TRBV7-9, with D unclear. Germline-derived CDR1 and CDR2 are SEHNR and FQNEAQ (reference sequence). Trimming stripped 2 bases from V and 1 base from J, with 2 bases between. The CDR3 loop spans 13 amino acids.

This clonotype was detected a few times. CDR3 coding DNA: TGCGCCAGCAGCCAAGATGGCAAGGGGGCTAGTGAAAAACTGTTTTTT. Protein sequence: CASSQDGKGASEKLFF. This rearrangement joins TRBV4-3 to TRBJ1-4; 7 nucleotides line up with TRBD1. The CDR3 covers 16 residues. J was trimmed by 7 bases and V by 0 bases; bases with no gene match: 8. Germline V gene sequence: CDR1 LGHNA, CDR2 YSLEER.

This clonotype came up a few times. The gene calls are TRBV3-1 and TRBJ2-1, with D possibly being TRBD1 (5 bases). Trimming removed 7 bases from V and 5 bases from J, with 12 bases in between. CDR3 length: 13 amino acids. Germline V CDR1 and CDR2: LGHDT, YNNKEL (reference sequence). For the CDR3, the DNA is TGTGCCAGCATAGGGGCGGTCAACAATGAGCAGTTCTTC. It codes for CASIGAVNNEQFF.

This clonotype was counted many times. The gene calls are TRBV7-2 and TRBJ2-1, with D maybe TRBD2 (5 bases). Per the germline V gene, CDR1 is SGHTA and CDR2 is FQGNSA. V was clipped by 5 bases and J by 6 bases, with 17 bases between them. The CDR3 runs 15 residues. The CDR3 DNA follows: TGTGCCAGCAGCCCCTTTCGGGATCCTGGCAATGAGCAGTTCTTC. Amino acid sequence: CASSPFRDPGNEQFF.

The chain uses TRBV6-5 and TRBJ2-2; D is perhaps TRBD1 or TRBD2 (5 bases each). V lost 2 bases and J 2 bases, leaving 6 bases between the germline ends. Germline assignment: CDR1 MNHEY and CDR2 SVGAGI. The CDR3 extends over 14 amino acids. CDR3 coding DNA: TGTGCCAGCAGTTACGGGGACAACACCGGGGAGCTGTTTTTT. Protein product: CASSYGDNTGELFF.

Ten or more counts support this clonotype. The chain employs TRBV7-8 and TRBJ1-1; no clear D gene. Germline assignment: CDR1 SGHVS and CDR2 FQNEAQ. The CDR3 totals 14 residues. V dropped 0 bases and J dropped 4 bases, with 9 bases sitting between them. CDR3 DNA: TGTGCCAGCAGCTTAGCAAAATCGGGCACTGAAGCTTTCTTT. Translating gives CASSLAKSGTEAFF.

This clonotype has just a few counts. This chain connects TRBV12-3 or TRBV12-4 to TRBJ2-3; D remains ambiguous. Trimming cost V 6 bases and J 0 bases, with 7 bases left between them. The CDR3 sequence is 13 residues long. In DNA, the CDR3 is TGTGCCAGCAGCCAGGCTAGCACAGATACGCAGTATTTT. As protein: CASSQASTDTQYF.

This clonotype showed up many times. The chain carries TRBV4-1 and TRBJ2-4; 11 nucleotides align to TRBD2. The V gene end was trimmed by 1 base and the J gene end by 0 bases; junction bases not matched to a gene: 5. This CDR3 contains 18 residues. CDR1 is MGHRA and CDR2 is YSYEKL in the germline V gene. The CDR3 DNA follows: TGCGCCAGCAGCCAAGGTCTAGCGGGAGGACCAGCCAAAAACATTCAGTACTTC. This gives the protein CASSQGLAGGPAKNIQYF.

The chain combines TRBV20-1 with TRBJ1-1; D perhaps matches TRBD1 (5 bases). The CDR3 runs to 14 residues. V dropped 2 bases and J dropped 6 bases, with 16 bases sitting between them. CDR1 and CDR2 (germline): DFQATT, SNEGSKA (reference sequence). CDR3 residues: CSARSPRVTAEAFF. Written as DNA, the CDR3 is TGCAGTGCTAGATCCCCCAGGGTAACCGCTGAAGCTTTCTTT.

This sequence joins TRBV7-3 and TRBJ2-2; a possible D gene is TRBD2 (6 bases). This CDR3 region has 14 residues. V dropped 5 bases and J dropped 5 bases, with 12 bases sitting between them. Germline CDR1 is SGHTA and CDR2 is FQGTGA. CDR3 protein: CASSPGSRTGELFF. Written as DNA, the CDR3 is TGTGCCAGCAGCCCCGGGAGTAGGACCGGGGAGCTGTTTTTT. The full variable domain, with the rest looked up from reference TRBV7-3 and TRBJ2-2, is GAGVSQTPSNKVTEKGKYVELRCDPISGHTALYWYRQSLGQGPEFLIYFQGTGAADDSGLPNDRFFAVRPEGSVSTLKIQRTERGDSAVYLCASSPGSRTGELFFGEGSRLTVL.

DNA of the CDR3: TGTGCCAGCAGCCCCGGGAGAGGGGTAGATGCTTTCTTT. Residues: CASSPGRGVDAFF. The genes are TRBV28 and TRBJ1-1, with D perhaps TRBD1 (5 bases). The germline CDR1 and CDR2 sequences are MDHEN and SYDVKM. The CDR3 length is 13 residues. V was clipped by 6 bases and J by 11 bases, with 19 bases between them.

This clonotype showed up many times. This chain links TRBV2 with TRBJ1-1; D gene unclear. The CDR3 spans 13 residues. Trimming pared 4 bases from V and 1 base from J, leaving 7 bases between. The germline gives CDR1 SNHLY, CDR2 FYNNEI. Here the CDR3 reads CASSGWGNTEAFF. The CDR3 DNA reads TGTGCCAGCAGTGGGTGGGGGAACACTGAAGCTTTCTTT.

The chain is built from TRBV5-5 and TRBJ1-2; D not resolved. Trimming stripped 4 bases from V and 1 base from J, with 8 bases between. This CDR3 contains 13 residues. Germline V gives CDR1 SGHKS, CDR2 YYEKEE (reference sequence). CDR3 amino acids: CASSGWINYGYTF. CDR3 DNA: TGTGCCAGCAGCGGCTGGATTAACTATGGCTACACCTTC.

This clonotype has a handful of counts. The V and J genes are TRBV4-3 and TRBJ2-3, with 7 bases lining up with TRBD1. J gave up 8 bases and V 2 bases, and 16 bases lay outside the gene matches. This CDR3 is 17 amino acids long. Germline lookup yields CDR1 LGHNA and CDR2 YSLEER. DNA for the CDR3: TGCGCCAGCAGCCAAACCCTCACTGAAAAGGGGGCGGGTACGCAGTATTTT. This translates into CASSQTLTEKGAGTQYF.

This clonotype has just a few counts. This chain connects TRBV7-9 to TRBJ1-6; D gene ambiguous. V was shortened by 4 bases and J by 3 bases, with 10 bases between the two germline ends. Germline loops: CDR1 SEHNR, CDR2 FQNEAQ (reference sequence). The CDR3 has 15 residues. CDR3 bases: TGTGCCAGCAGCTCCGGTCCAGACTATAATTCACCCCTCCACTTT. Its protein is CASSSGPDYNSPLHF.

The rearrangement uses TRBV12-5 and TRBJ2-7, with 13 bases that match TRBD2. The CDR3 length is 17 residues. Unmatched junction bases numbered 8, after V lost 4 bases and J lost 2 bases. CDR1 is LGHNT and CDR2 is FRNRAP in the germline V gene. CDR3 in amino acids: CASGSTSGGIYPYEQYF. The CDR3 nucleotides read TGTGCTAGTGGTTCGACTAGCGGGGGGATTTATCCCTACGAGCAGTACTTC.

In its sample, this clonotype was seen a few times. The chain recombines TRBV7-2 with TRBJ2-2; 7 positions match TRBD2. V lost 0 bases and J lost 7; bases outside the gene matches: 2. The CDR3 extends over 14 amino acids. The germline V gene encodes CDR1 SGHTA and CDR2 FQGNSA. In nucleotides, the CDR3 is TGTGCCAGCAGCTTAGCGGGGACTAACGGGGAGCTGTTTTTT. Encoded protein: CASSLAGTNGELFF.

The sample holds a few counts of this clonotype. This chain uses TRBV5-1 with TRBJ1-1, with a possible D match to TRBD1 (5 bases). V lost 4 bases to trimming and J lost 1 base, with 11 bases between them. CDR1 is SGHRS, CDR2 YFSETQ, per germline. The CDR3 length is 14 residues. In nucleotides, the CDR3 is TGCGCCAGCAGCCCGGGACGGTCGAACACTGAAGCTTTCTTT. It codes for CASSPGRSNTEAFF.

This clonotype was observed a few times. This chain uses TRBV4-3 with TRBJ2-7; D is undetermined. Germline assignment: CDR1 LGHNA and CDR2 YSLEER. Deletions cut 0 bases from V and 2 bases from J, with 5 bases between. This CDR3 is built from 13 residues. The CDR3 reads CASSQDLPYEQYF. The CDR3 DNA reads as TGCGCCAGCAGCCAAGACCTCCCCTACGAGCAGTACTTC.